This T cell receptor beta chain is from a study of blood T cell repertoires in COVID-19. This CDR3 has 14 residues. The V end lost 0 bases, the J end lost 3 bases, and 9 bases lay between the germline ends. The germline CDR1 and CDR2 sequences are SGDLS and YYNGEE. Some clones are missing from TCRdb's copy, which holds only in-frame ones; the method was immunoSEQ multiplex PCR. Of 39,000 or so clones listed, 65% to 85% are singletons. The TCR was taken from a woman aged 80 or older with active or convalescent COVID-19. This chain links TRBV9 with TRBJ1-2, with D perhaps matching TRBD1 (5 bases). The sequenced sample consisted of peripheral blood. CDR3 loop: CASSVAATDYGYTF. CDR3 nucleotide sequence: TGTGCCAGCAGCGTAGCTGCGACAGACTATGGCTACACCTTC.